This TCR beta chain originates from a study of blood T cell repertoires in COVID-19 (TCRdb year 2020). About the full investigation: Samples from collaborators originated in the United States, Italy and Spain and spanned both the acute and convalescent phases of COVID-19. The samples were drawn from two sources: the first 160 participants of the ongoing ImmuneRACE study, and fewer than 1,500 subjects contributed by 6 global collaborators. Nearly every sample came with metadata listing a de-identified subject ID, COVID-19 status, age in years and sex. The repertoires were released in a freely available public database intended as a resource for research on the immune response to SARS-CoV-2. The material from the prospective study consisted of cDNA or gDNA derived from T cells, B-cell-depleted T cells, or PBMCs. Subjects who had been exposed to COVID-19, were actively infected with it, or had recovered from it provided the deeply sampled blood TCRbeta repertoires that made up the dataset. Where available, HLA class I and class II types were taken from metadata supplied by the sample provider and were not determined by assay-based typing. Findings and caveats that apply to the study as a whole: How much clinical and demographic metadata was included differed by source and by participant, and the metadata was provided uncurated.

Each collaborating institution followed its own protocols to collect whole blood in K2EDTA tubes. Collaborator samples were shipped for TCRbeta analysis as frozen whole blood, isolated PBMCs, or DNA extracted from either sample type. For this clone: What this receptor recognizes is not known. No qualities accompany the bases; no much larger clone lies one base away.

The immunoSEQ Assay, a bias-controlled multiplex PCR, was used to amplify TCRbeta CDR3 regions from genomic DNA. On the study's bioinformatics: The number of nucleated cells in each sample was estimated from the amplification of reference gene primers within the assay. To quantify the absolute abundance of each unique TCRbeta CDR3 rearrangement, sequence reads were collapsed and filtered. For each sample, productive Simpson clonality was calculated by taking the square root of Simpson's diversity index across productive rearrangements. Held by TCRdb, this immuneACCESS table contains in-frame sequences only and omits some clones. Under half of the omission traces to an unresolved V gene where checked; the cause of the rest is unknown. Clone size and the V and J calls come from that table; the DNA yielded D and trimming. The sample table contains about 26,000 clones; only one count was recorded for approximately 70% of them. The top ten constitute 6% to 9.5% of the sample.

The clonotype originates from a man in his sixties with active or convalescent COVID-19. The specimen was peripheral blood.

The CDR3 protein sequence reads: CASSKALAGLPLYEQYF. The DNA reads TGTGCCAGCAGCAAAGCCCTCGCGGGACTCCCCCTCTACGAGCAGTACTTC. The chain is encoded by TRBV21-1 joined to TRBJ2-7; TRBD2, the table's D call, lacks a check against the DNA. TRBV21-1 constitutes a pseudogene. The CDR3 spans 17 residues, from the cysteine through the phenylalanine. Solely the CDR3 DNA is kept, with 51 bases framed from the first base.